Described below is a single TCR beta chain sequence and its context. Its matching antigen is unknown. These data come from a study of T cell responses to AZD1222 COVID-19 vaccine. Overall study: Some second doses came at about 4 weeks and others at about 12 weeks; these were pooled. Study outcomes and limitations: The span of vaccine-associated CD4 TCRs extended across spike, with dominance at 160-218 and 743-854. The reported proportion of spike-specific TCRs targeting unmutated variant regions was nearly half.

CDR1 is SEHNR and CDR2 is FQNEAQ in the germline V gene (reference sequence). The junction had 0 bases not matched to a gene; V was cut back by 4 bases and J by 3 bases. The CDR3 has 13 residues. Here immunoSEQ multiplex PCR was the method, and the copy in TCRdb shows in-frame clones only, minus some. This table holds fewer than 100,000 clones, around nine tenths found once. The clonotype was recovered from an adult in good health. The J gene is TRBJ2-5, the V gene TRBV7-9, with TRBD1 identical over 9 bases. The sequences come from peripheral blood, collected on day 0 of AZD1222 vaccination. CDR3: CASSWTGEETQYF. The CDR3 coding sequence is TGTGCCAGCAGCTGGACAGGGGAAGAGACCCAGTACTTC.